Listed below are T cell receptor beta chains from one sample, sequenced in a study of cytomegalovirus exposure and HLA in healthy donors. Clones were read by immunoSEQ multiplex PCR, and TCRdb kept only the in-frame ones, dropping some. Here the sample spans about 140,000 clones, roughly 79% being singletons. Sequencing was done on a sample of PBMCs. The receptors here all came from a man younger than 35 in good health and CMV-seronegative. Each CDR3 is given with its conserved first and last residue. A D gene is named only where the DNA matches it firmly.

j_call d_call v_call cdr3_aa
TRBJ2-3 TRBD1 TRBV6-1 CASSATGAGTDTQYF
TRBJ1-2 TRBD1 TRBV6-1 CASSTNRGPLYGYTF
TRBJ2-1 - TRBV11-1 CASSPLQGHYNEQFF
TRBJ1-4 - TRBV18 CASSPLRLGHQSNGNEKLFF
TRBJ2-7 TRBD1 TRBV9 CARSVGQLYSYEQYF
TRBJ2-1 TRBD1 TRBV9 CASAPGTGGNEQFF
TRBJ2-5 TRBD2 TRBV19 CATRGGETQYF
TRBJ1-2 TRBD1 TRBV6-5 CASRTNPTGWEGYTF
TRBJ1-1 TRBD1 TRBV10-3 CAISEVRGLSAEAFF
TRBJ2-7 TRBD1 TRBV30 CAWSAGTGTYEQYF